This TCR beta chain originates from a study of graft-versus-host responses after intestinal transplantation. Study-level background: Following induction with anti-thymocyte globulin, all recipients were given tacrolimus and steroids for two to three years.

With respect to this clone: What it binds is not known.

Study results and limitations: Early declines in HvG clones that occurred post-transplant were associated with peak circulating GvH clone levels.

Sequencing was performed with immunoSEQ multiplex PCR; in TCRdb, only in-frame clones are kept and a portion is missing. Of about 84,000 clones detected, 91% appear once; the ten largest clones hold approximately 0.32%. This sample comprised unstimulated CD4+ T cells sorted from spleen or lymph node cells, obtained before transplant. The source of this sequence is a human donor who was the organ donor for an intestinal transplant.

Here the CDR3 reads CASSPSGLAVQETQYF. CDR3 sequence (DNA): TGTGCCAGCAGCCCATCCGGGCTAGCGGTCCAAGAGACCCAGTACTTC. This chain connects TRBV11-2 to TRBJ2-5; 7 nucleotides line up with TRBD2. This CDR3 spans 16 amino acids. The trim removed 5 bases at V and 1 base at J, leaving 10 bases unmatched. The V gene's germline CDR1 is SGHAT and CDR2 FQNNGV.